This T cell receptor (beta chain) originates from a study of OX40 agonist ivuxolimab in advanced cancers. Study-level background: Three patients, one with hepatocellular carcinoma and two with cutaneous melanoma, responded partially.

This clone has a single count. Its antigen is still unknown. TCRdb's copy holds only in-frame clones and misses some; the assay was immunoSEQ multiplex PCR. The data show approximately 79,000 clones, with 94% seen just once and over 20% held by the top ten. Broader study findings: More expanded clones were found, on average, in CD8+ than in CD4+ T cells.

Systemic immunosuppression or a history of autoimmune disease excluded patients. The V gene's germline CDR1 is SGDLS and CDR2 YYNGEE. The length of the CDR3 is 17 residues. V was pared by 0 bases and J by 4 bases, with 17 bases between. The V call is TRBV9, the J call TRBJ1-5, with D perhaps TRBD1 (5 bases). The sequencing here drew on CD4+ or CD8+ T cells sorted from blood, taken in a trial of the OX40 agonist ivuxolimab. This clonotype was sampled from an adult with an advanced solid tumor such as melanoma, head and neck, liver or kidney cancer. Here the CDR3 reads CASSVESGHYPNQPQHF. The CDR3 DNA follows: TGTGCCAGCAGCGTAGAGAGCGGACATTACCCAAATCAGCCCCAGCATTTT. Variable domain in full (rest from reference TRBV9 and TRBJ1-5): DSGVTQTPKHLITATGQRVTLRCSPRSGDLSVYWYQQSLDQGLQFLIQYYNGEERAKGNILERFSAQQFPDLHSELNLSSLELGDSALYFCASSVESGHYPNQPQHFGDGTRLSIL.